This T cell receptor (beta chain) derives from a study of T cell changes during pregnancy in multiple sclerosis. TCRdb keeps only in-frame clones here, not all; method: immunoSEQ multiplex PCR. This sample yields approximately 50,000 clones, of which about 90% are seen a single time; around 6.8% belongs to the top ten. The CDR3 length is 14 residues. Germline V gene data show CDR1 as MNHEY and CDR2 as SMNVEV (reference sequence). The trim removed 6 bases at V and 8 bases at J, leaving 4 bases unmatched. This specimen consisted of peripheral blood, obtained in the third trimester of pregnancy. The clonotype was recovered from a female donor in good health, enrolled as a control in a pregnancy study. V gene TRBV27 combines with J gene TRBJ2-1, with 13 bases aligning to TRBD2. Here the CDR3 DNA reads TGTGCCAGCAGCCGGACTAGCGGGAGTCATGAGCAGTTCTTC. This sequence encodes CASSRTSGSHEQFF.